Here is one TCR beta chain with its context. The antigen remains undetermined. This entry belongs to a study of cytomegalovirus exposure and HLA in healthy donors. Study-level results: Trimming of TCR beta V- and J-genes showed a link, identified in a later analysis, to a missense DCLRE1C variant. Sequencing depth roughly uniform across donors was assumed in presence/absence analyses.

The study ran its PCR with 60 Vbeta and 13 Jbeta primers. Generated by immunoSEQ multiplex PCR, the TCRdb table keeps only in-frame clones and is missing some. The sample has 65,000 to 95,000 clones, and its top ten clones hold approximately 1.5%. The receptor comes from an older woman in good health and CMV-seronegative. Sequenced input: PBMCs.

The CDR3 reads CASSFPRARYEKLFF. As DNA, the CDR3 is TGTGCCAGCAGTTTCCCCCGCGCCCGTTACGAAAAACTGTTTTTT. V usage is TRBV28 and J usage is TRBJ1-4; D not resolved. Germline CDR1 is MDHEN and CDR2 is SYDVKM. Between the trimmed V and J ends, which lost 3 bases and 8 bases, there was a span of 16 bases. CDR3 length: 15 residues.